The sequence of this T cell receptor (beta chain) was determined in a study of blood T cell repertoires in COVID-19 (TCRdb year 2020). As for the study more broadly: Samples from collaborators originated in the United States, Italy and Spain and spanned both the acute and convalescent phases of COVID-19. The material from the prospective study consisted of cDNA or gDNA derived from T cells, B-cell-depleted T cells, or PBMCs. Deeply sampled blood TCRbeta repertoires from subjects exposed to, actively infected with, or recovered from COVID-19 were included in the dataset. A freely available public database, intended as a resource for researchers studying the immune response to SARS-CoV-2, is where the repertoires were released. The samples were drawn from two sources: the first 160 participants of the ongoing ImmuneRACE study, and about 1,300 subjects contributed by 6 global collaborators. A de-identified subject ID, COVID-19 status, age in years and sex were almost always included in the sample metadata. Where HLA class I and class II types were available, the types were taken from metadata supplied by the sample provider, not from assay-based typing.

Each collaborating institution followed its own protocols to collect whole blood in K2EDTA tubes. For TCRbeta analysis, collaborators shipped samples in one of three forms: frozen whole blood, isolated PBMCs, or DNA extracted from either of those sample types. Broad study findings and their caveats: How much clinical and demographic metadata was included differed by source and by participant, and the metadata was provided uncurated.

On this clone itself: What this receptor recognizes is not known. Per-base qualities were not stored, and no clone one base away is much larger.

The CDR3 has 15 amino acids, counting the end cysteine and phenylalanine. The sequence is cut down to CDR3 DNA, 45 bases in frame from base 1. V and J are trimmed by 2 bases and 4 bases, and the gene matches miss 7 bases of the junction. The germline V gene sets CDR1 to MDHEN and CDR2 to SYDVKM. TCRbeta CDR3 regions were amplified from genomic DNA using the immunoSEQ Assay, a bias-controlled multiplex PCR. The paper's processing steps were these. Nucleated cell counts per sample were estimated from amplification of reference gene primers within the assay. To quantify the absolute abundance of each unique TCRbeta CDR3 rearrangement, sequence reads were collapsed and filtered. For each sample, productive Simpson clonality was calculated as the square root of Simpson's diversity index across productive rearrangements. What TCRdb holds here is the immuneACCESS table cut down to in-frame rearrangements. Part of the clones is not present; checked against another copy, under half of the missing clones reflect an unresolved V gene, and the others are unexplained. The V and J calls and clone size were taken over from that table, and D and trimming were inferred from the DNA. The sample has 90,000 to 100,000 clones on record, 86% of them singletons. 1.7% of the sample rests with the top ten.

This receptor was obtained from a man older than 75 with acute or convalescent COVID-19. What was sequenced was peripheral blood. The chain was built from TRBV28 and TRBJ2-7, with 8 bases in between that match TRBD2. CDR3 sequence: CASSLALAGGYEQYF. In nucleotide form, the sequence is TGTGCCAGCAGTTTAGCCCTAGCGGGTGGTTACGAGCAGTACTTC.